This T cell receptor beta chain was sequenced in a study of T cell responses to AZD1222 COVID-19 vaccine. Findings and caveats of the study: Donors were chiefly white British, with a greater number of females, and clonal diversity was perhaps underestimated.

Per the germline V gene, CDR1 is SEHNR and CDR2 is FQNEAQ (reference sequence). V dropped 4 bases and J dropped 0 bases, with 7 bases sitting between them. The CDR3 contains 13 residues. Worth noting for this clone: The antigen remains undetermined.

Measured with immunoSEQ multiplex PCR; TCRdb has only the in-frame clones, and not every one. The sample has 100,000 to 150,000 clones, 85% to 90% seen once. The receptor's source is an adult in good health. The sequences come from peripheral blood, collected on day 0 of AZD1222 vaccination. The chain has TRBV7-9 and TRBJ2-7, with D perhaps matching TRBD2 (5 bases). For the CDR3, the DNA is TGTGCCAGCAGCTCCAGCGGCTCCTACGAGCAGTACTTC. It is translated as CASSSSGSYEQYF.